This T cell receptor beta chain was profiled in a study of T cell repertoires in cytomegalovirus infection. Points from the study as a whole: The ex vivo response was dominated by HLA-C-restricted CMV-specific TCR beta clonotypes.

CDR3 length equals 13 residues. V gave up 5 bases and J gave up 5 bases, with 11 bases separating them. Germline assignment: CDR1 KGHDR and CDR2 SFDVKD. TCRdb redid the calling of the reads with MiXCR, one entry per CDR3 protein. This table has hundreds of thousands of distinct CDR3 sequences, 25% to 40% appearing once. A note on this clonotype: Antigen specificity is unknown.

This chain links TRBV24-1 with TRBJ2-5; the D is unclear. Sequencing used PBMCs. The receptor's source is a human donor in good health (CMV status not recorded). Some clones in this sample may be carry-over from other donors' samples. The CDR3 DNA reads TGTGCCACCAGTGTCAACCCTGGGGAGACCCAGTACTTC. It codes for CATSVNPGETQYF.